This paragraph covers one TCR beta chain sequence. Its target is not known. The sample is drawn from a study of T cell responses to AZD1222 COVID-19 vaccine. The data were produced by immunoSEQ multiplex PCR, yet TCRdb's version contains in-frame clones alone and is incomplete. Here the sample spans 110,000 or so clones, roughly 87% being singletons. General observations from the study: Within unmutated variant regions lay the reported targets of nearly half of spike-specific TCRs. Dominant at 160-218 and 743-854, vaccine-associated CD4 TCRs also spanned spike.

CDR3 size: 12 residues. V gave up 8 bases and J gave up 1 base, with 8 bases separating them. CDR1 and CDR2 (germline): MDHEN, SYDVKM. This chain links TRBV28 with TRBJ1-2; no reliable D call. The sequence was collected from an adult in good health. The sample was peripheral blood, taken on day 0 of MenACWY control vaccination. The CDR3 sequence: CASFLVNYGYTF. In nucleotides, the CDR3 is TGTGCCAGCTTCTTAGTTAACTATGGCTACACCTTC.